Below are 23 T cell receptor beta chains sequenced from a single sample in a study of regulatory T cells in long-lasting Graves disease. Relying on iRepertoire HTBI primers and Arm-PCR of CDR3 regions, the team built TCR beta libraries. From the multiplex PCR reads, TCRdb called clonotypes with MiXCR, one entry per CDR3 protein. Of hundreds of thousands of distinct CDR3 sequences listed, about 16% are singletons. Stated time point: newly diagnosed GD, antithyroid drugs for less than 3 months. Making the TCR library involved RNA that had been extracted from PBMCs. Another study also made use of these data, one on T cells in Graves' hyperthyroidism and ophthalmopathy.

Sequencing was performed on peripheral blood mononuclear cells (PBMCs), taken at new diagnosis, from a patient treated with antithyroid drugs. These receptor sequences come from a woman aged 35 to 59 with Graves disease.

This clonotype has just one count. The V call is TRBV3-1, the J call TRBJ1-5; D unresolved. Germline-derived CDR1 and CDR2 are LGHDT and YNNKEL (reference sequence). V lost 0 bases to trimming and J lost 5 bases, with 5 bases between them. The CDR3 loop spans 13 amino acids. CDR3 protein: CASSQEVHQPQHF. DNA for the CDR3: TGTGCCAGCAGCCAAGAGGTCCATCAGCCCCAGCATTTT.

The V and J genes are TRBV19 and TRBJ2-3; D is unclear. Trimming shortened V by 0 bases and J by 0 bases, and 16 bases separated the two germline ends. Germline CDR1 reads LNHDA; CDR2 reads SQIVND (reference sequence). The CDR3 is made up of 18 amino acids. CDR3 amino acids: CASSIDPLTSTSTDTQYF. In DNA form, the CDR3 reads TGTGCCAGTAGTATAGATCCCTTGACATCAACTAGCACAGATACGCAGTATTTT.

The rearrangement links TRBV7-2 to TRBJ2-7; 7 bases are a match to TRBD2. The germline V gene encodes CDR1 SGHTA and CDR2 FQGNSA. V shed 4 bases and J 3 bases; nucleotides not matched to a gene: 12. The CDR3 has 16 amino acids. CDR3 protein: CASSSARGTERYEQYF. The CDR3, as DNA: TGTGCCAGCAGCTCCGCGCGGGGGACCGAACGCTACGAGCAGTACTTC. The variable domain in full, with the rest retrieved from reference TRBV7-2 and TRBJ2-7, is GAGVSQSPSNKVTEKGKDVELRCDPISGHTALYWYRQSLGQGLEFLIYFQGNSAPDKSGLPSDRFSAERTGGSVSTLTIQRTQQEDSAVYLCASSSARGTERYEQYFGPGTRLTVT.

As regards this clonotype: Being one base from a much bigger clone, this may be a read error. This sequence joins TRBV3-1 and TRBJ2-5; D ambiguous. The CDR3 consists of 15 residues. The germline gives CDR1 LGHDT, CDR2 YNNKEL (reference sequence). Written as DNA, the CDR3 is TGTGCCGGCAGCCAATTCCCGGGCTACCAAGAGACCCAGTACTTC. Translating it yields CAGSQFPGYQETQYF.

J is TRBJ1-2 and V is TRBV5-4; D call uncertain. The CDR3 covers 15 residues. Germline CDR1 and CDR2: SGHNT and YYREEE (reference sequence). The V end lost 0 bases, the J end lost 0 bases, and 9 bases lay between the germline ends. This CDR3 is CASSLVTRANYGYTF. The CDR3 DNA reads TGTGCCAGCAGCTTGGTTACCAGAGCTAACTATGGCTACACCTTC. Together with reference TRBV5-4 and TRBJ1-2, the CDR3 gives the full variable domain: ETGVTQSPTHLIKTRGQQVTLRCSSQSGHNTVSWYQQALGQGPQFIFQYYREEENGRGNFPPRFSGLQFPNYSSELNVNALELDDSALYLCASSLVTRANYGYTFGSGTRLTVV.

The table lists this clonotype with many counts. At one end the junction does not follow the germline gene, possibly because of a read error. The chain carries TRBV5-1 and TRBJ2-3; D unresolved. The length of the CDR3 is 15 residues. Per germline, CDR1 SGHRS and CDR2 YFSETQ. The CDR3 loop reads CASSLWHVSTDTQYF. Written as DNA, the CDR3 is TGTGCCAGCAGCTTGTGGCATGTCAGCACAGATACGCAGTATTTT.

The rearrangement links TRBV5-1 to TRBJ2-5, with D hard to call. In germline, CDR1 is SGHRS, CDR2 YFSETQ. The CDR3 is 14 amino acids. Deletions cut 0 bases from V and 2 bases from J, with 8 bases between. The CDR3 loop reads CASSLVYGQETQYF. The DNA for the CDR3 is TGCGCCAGCAGCTTGGTGTACGGTCAAGAGACCCAGTACTTC.

A remark on this clonotype: An end of the junction differs from the germline gene, which may be a read error. The chain uses TRBV2 and TRBJ2-5, with 10 bases that match TRBD2. The V gene's germline CDR1 is SNHLY and CDR2 FYNNEI. The CDR3 runs to 16 residues. The CDR3: CASSQVVAGGQETQYF. The CDR3, as DNA: TGCGCCAGCAGCCAAGTGGTAGCGGGGGGCCAGGAGACCCAGTACTTC.

The table lists this clonotype with many counts. The CDR3 nucleotides are TGTGCCAGCAGCCGGTACCGTTCGGAGGGAAACACAGATACGCAGTATTTT. Its protein product is CASSRYRSEGNTDTQYF. The V gene is TRBV7-6, the J gene TRBJ2-3; a possible D gene is TRBD2 (6 bases). V lost 5 bases to trimming and J lost 2 bases, with 20 bases between them. Looked up from germline, CDR1 is SGHVS and CDR2 is FNYEAQ. This CDR3 spans 17 amino acids. Filled out from reference TRBV7-6 and TRBJ2-3, the complete variable domain reads GAGVSQSPRYKVTKRGQDVALRCDPISGHVSLYWYRQALGQGPEFLTYFNYEAQQDKSGLPNDRFSAERPEGSISTLTIQRTEQRDSAMYRCASSRYRSEGNTDTQYFGPGTRLTVL.

This chain uses TRBV10-3 with TRBJ1-6; no clear D gene. V was trimmed by 6 bases and J by 7 bases, leaving 22 bases between them. Per the germline V gene, CDR1 is ENHRY and CDR2 is SYGVKD. The CDR3 has 17 amino acids. The CDR3 region has the DNA TGTGCCATCAGAGAAGAGCCGGGCCCGAGGCCCAATTCACCCCTCCACTTT. Amino acids: CAIREEPGPRPNSPLHF.

This clonotype was observed many times. V is TRBV3-1 and J is TRBJ1-1; TRBD1 is a possible D gene (6 bases). Germline CDR1 reads LGHDT; CDR2 reads YNNKEL (reference sequence). This CDR3 region has 11 residues. V shed 0 bases and J shed 11 bases, with 7 bases lying between them. The CDR3 is CASSQEQGAFF. CDR3 sequence (DNA): TGTGCCAGCAGCCAAGAGCAGGGGGCTTTCTTT. Using reference TRBV3-1 and TRBJ1-1 for the parts outside the CDR3, the full variable domain is DTAVSQTPKYLVTQMGNDKSIKCEQNLGHDTMYWYKQDSKKFLKIMFSYNNKELIINETVPNRFSPKSPDKAHLNLHINSLELGDSAVYFCASSQEQGAFFGQGTRLTVV.

This clonotype came up a few times. The rearrangement uses TRBV19 and TRBJ1-5; D might be TRBD1 (5 bases). V was trimmed by 5 bases and J by 3 bases, leaving 11 bases between them. CDR3 length: 14 amino acids. The germline gives CDR1 LNHDA, CDR2 SQIVND (reference sequence). Here the CDR3 reads CASSFYRTNQPQHF. The CDR3 nucleotides are TGTGCCAGTAGTTTTTACAGGACCAATCAGCCCCAGCATTTT.

This clonotype was counted at least ten times. V usage is TRBV20-1 and J usage is TRBJ2-5, with TRBD1 as a possible D gene (5 bases). There are 12 residues in the CDR3. Germline CDR1 DFQATT, CDR2 SNEGSKA (reference sequence). The V and J ends lost 3 bases and 4 bases respectively, with 9 bases between them. The CDR3 DNA follows: TGCAGTGCTAGTGGTCAGGGAGAGACCCAGTACTTC. Translated: CSASGQGETQYF.

J is TRBJ2-2 and V is TRBV7-3, with 7 positions matching TRBD1. This CDR3 contains 14 residues. V was pared by 4 bases and J by 5 bases, with 4 bases of the junction left unmatched. Germline V gene data show CDR1 as SGHTA and CDR2 as FQGTGA. The CDR3 is CASSSPGQTGELFF. The CDR3 nucleotides read TGTGCCAGCAGCTCCCCGGGACAGACCGGGGAGCTGTTTTTT.

This clonotype was picked up many times. The chain joins TRBV5-5 to TRBJ2-3, with D possibly matching TRBD1 (5 bases). From germline, CDR1 is SGHKS and CDR2 YYEKEE (reference sequence). This CDR3 comprises 15 residues. The ends were cut back, 2 bases at V and 4 bases at J, with 14 bases in the middle. The CDR3 nucleotides are TGTGCCAGCAGCTTATGGGGCAGGGAAGCAGATACGCAGTATTTT. Encoded protein: CASSLWGREADTQYF.

This clonotype has at least ten counts. The V gene is TRBV7-3, the J gene TRBJ1-1; TRBD1 matches 8 bases. This CDR3 spans 15 amino acids. Germline CDR1 SGHTA, CDR2 FQGTGA. With V trimmed by 4 bases and J by 3 bases, 7 bases remained unmatched. CDR3 sequence: CASSSQGDRYTEAFF. DNA for the CDR3: TGTGCCAGCAGCTCACAGGGGGATCGGTACACTGAAGCTTTCTTT. Looking up the rest from reference TRBV7-3 and TRBJ1-1 gives the full variable domain: GAGVSQTPSNKVTEKGKYVELRCDPISGHTALYWYRQSLGQGPEFLIYFQGTGAADDSGLPNDRFFAVRPEGSVSTLKIQRTERGDSAVYLCASSSQGDRYTEAFFGQGTRLTVV.

In this sample, this clonotype turned up a few times. This chain uses TRBV19 with TRBJ1-2; D ambiguous. Deletions cut 5 bases from V and 8 bases from J, with 24 bases between. The CDR3 length is 16 residues. Germline values: CDR1 LNHDA, CDR2 SQIVND (reference sequence). As DNA, the CDR3 is TGTGCCAGTAGTCTTTCCGCCGGGGATCTCGTAGGGGGCTACACCTTC. Translation: CASSLSAGDLVGGYTF.

On this clonotype itself: Being one base from a much bigger clone, this may be a read error. The conserved phenylalanine or tryptophan is not found at the CDR3 terminus, so this likely reflects a read error. V usage is TRBV30 and J usage is TRBJ2-7, with D maybe TRBD1 (6 bases). V was cut by 4 bases and J by 4 bases, with 11 bases left in between. The germline gives CDR1 GTSNPN, CDR2 SVGIG (reference sequence). This CDR3 is built from 12 residues. The chain's CDR3 is CAWKKGGYEQYL. CDR3 in DNA: TGTGCCTGGAAGAAAGGGGGATACGAGCAGTACCTC.

In regard to this clonotype: Given a much more abundant clone one base away, this may be a read error. This chain uses TRBV9 with TRBJ1-1, with 8 bases identical to TRBD1. The CDR3 runs 15 residues. CDR1 and CDR2 from the germline V gene are SGDLS and YYNGEE. V shed 3 bases, J shed 6 bases, and the junction held 10 bases outside the gene matches. DNA for the CDR3: TGTGCCAGCAGCGCCCTATCACAGGGGGGGGCTGAAGCTTTCTTT. This codes for CASSALSQGGAEAFF.

This clonotype showed up many times. The chain is built from TRBV18 and TRBJ2-7; D is unclear. Germline V gene data show CDR1 as KGHSH and CDR2 as LQKENI. The CDR3 is 14 amino acids. Trimming stripped 4 bases from V and 4 bases from J, with 14 bases between. Here the CDR3 reads CASSRDVGPYEQYF. The CDR3 DNA follows: TGTGCCAGCTCACGAGACGTCGGACCATACGAGCAGTACTTC. Full variable domain (rest looked up from reference TRBV18 and TRBJ2-7): NAGVMQNPRHLVRRRGQEARLRCSPMKGHSHVYWYRQLPEEGLKFMVYLQKENIIDESGMPKERFSAEFPKEGPSILRIQQVVRGDSAAYFCASSRDVGPYEQYFGPGTRLTVT.

This clonotype was seen more than once but under ten times. The chain uses TRBV7-9 and TRBJ2-1; 8 nucleotides agree with TRBD2. The germline gives CDR1 SEHNR, CDR2 FQNEAQ (reference sequence). The CDR3 spans 15 residues. The J segment lost 5 bases and the V segment lost 0 bases, leaving 3 bases of the junction unmatched. As DNA, the CDR3 is TGTGCCAGCAGCTTAGCGGGGACTAGAAACAATGAGCAGTTCTTC. Protein sequence: CASSLAGTRNNEQFF.

This clonotype was seen more than once but under ten times. V and J are TRBV6-1 and TRBJ2-6, with D hard to call. Germline CDR1 reads MNHNS; CDR2 reads SASEGT. This CDR3 has 15 amino acids. Deletions cut 6 bases from V and 2 bases from J, with 11 bases between. The chain's CDR3 is CASRPVRPGANVLTF. DNA of the CDR3: TGTGCCAGCAGACCGGTGCGTCCTGGGGCCAACGTCCTGACTTTC.

This clonotype was observed many times. V usage is TRBV13 and J usage is TRBJ2-7; TRBD2 matches at 9 bases. The germline V gene encodes CDR1 PRHDT and CDR2 FYEKMQ (reference sequence). This CDR3 comprises 16 residues. Germline trimming cut 4 bases from V and 1 base from J; bases unmatched to any gene: 8. The CDR3 loop reads CASSSYFSGGSYEQYF. CDR3 in DNA: TGTGCCAGCAGCTCGTACTTTAGCGGGGGATCCTACGAGCAGTACTTC. The variable domain in full, completed from reference TRBV13 and TRBJ2-7, reads AAGVIQSPRHLIKEKRETATLKCYPIPRHDTVYWYQQGPGQDPQFLISFYEKMQSDKGSIPDRFSAQQFSDYHSELNMSSLELGDSALYFCASSSYFSGGSYEQYFGPGTRLTVT.